The 20 T cell receptor beta chains below all came from one sample that was sequenced in a study of OX40 agonist ivuxolimab in advanced cancers. TCRdb keeps only in-frame clones here, not all; method: immunoSEQ multiplex PCR. This table has about 99,000 clones, around 94% appearing once. Source: CD4+ or CD8+ T cells sorted from blood, taken in a trial of the OX40 agonist ivuxolimab. The receptor source for this set is an adult with an advanced solid tumor such as melanoma, head and neck, liver or kidney cancer.

V usage is TRBV6-1 and J usage is TRBJ1-1; no definite D call. The V and J ends lost 3 bases and 4 bases respectively, with 12 bases between them. The CDR3 loop spans 14 amino acids. Per germline, CDR1 MNHNS and CDR2 SASEGT. The CDR3 region is CASSDRGASTEAFF. DNA for the CDR3: TGTGCCAGCAGTGACCGGGGTGCGAGCACTGAAGCTTTCTTT.

The CDR3 here is CASSFLGEQYF. CDR3 DNA sequence: TGTGCCAGCAGTTTCCTGGGCGAGCAGTACTTC. The chain carries TRBV28 and TRBJ2-7; no clear D. The V end lost 3 bases, the J end lost 6 bases, and 6 bases lay between the germline ends. Germline assignment: CDR1 MDHEN and CDR2 SYDVKM. This CDR3 region has 11 residues.

The DNA of the CDR3 is TGTGCCAGCAGCTTATTACGACAGGGGAATTCACCCCTCCACTTT. The encoded protein is CASSLLRQGNSPLHF. This chain connects TRBV7-9 to TRBJ1-6; TRBD1 matches 8 bases. Germline trimming cut 2 bases from V and 7 bases from J; bases unmatched to any gene: 4. The length of the CDR3 is 15 residues. The V gene's germline CDR1 is SEHNR and CDR2 FQNEAQ (reference sequence).

J is TRBJ2-4 and V is TRBV7-2, with no clear D. V was pared by 5 bases and J by 0 bases, with 5 bases between. CDR3 size: 13 residues. Germline V CDR1 and CDR2: SGHTA, FQGNSA. For the CDR3, the DNA is TGTGCCAGCAGCCCGGAAGCCAAAAACATTCAGTACTTC. This codes for CASSPEAKNIQYF.

The chain employs TRBV5-1 and TRBJ1-5; tentatively, D is TRBD1 (5 bases). The CDR3 extends over 17 amino acids. Trimming shortened V by 0 bases and J by 0 bases, and 13 bases separated the two germline ends. Germline lookup yields CDR1 SGHRS and CDR2 YFSETQ. CDR3 residues: CASSLGLTADSNQPQHF. The DNA for the CDR3 is TGCGCCAGCAGCTTGGGCCTGACAGCTGATAGCAATCAGCCCCAGCATTTT.

The chain couples TRBV18 to TRBJ1-5; D unclear. The ends were cut back, 1 base at V and 7 bases at J, with 14 bases in the middle. Germline CDR1 reads KGHSH; CDR2 reads LQKENI. This CDR3 is 15 amino acids long. This CDR3 reads CASSPLEGSGQPQHF. Written as DNA, the CDR3 is TGTGCCAGCTCACCACTGGAGGGATCGGGACAGCCCCAGCATTTT. The full variable domain, with the rest looked up from reference TRBV18 and TRBJ1-5, is NAGVMQNPRHLVRRRGQEARLRCSPMKGHSHVYWYRQLPEEGLKFMVYLQKENIIDESGMPKERFSAEFPKEGPSILRIQQVVRGDSAAYFCASSPLEGSGQPQHFGDGTRLSIL.

The V call is TRBV20-1, the J call TRBJ1-1; a possible D gene is TRBD1 (5 bases). CDR1 is DFQATT and CDR2 is SNEGSKA in the germline V gene (reference sequence). Trimming cost V 5 bases and J 3 bases, with 7 bases left between them. The CDR3 is 11 amino acids. The CDR3 spells CSARGDTEAFF. CDR3 coding DNA: TGCAGTGCTCGGGGGGACACTGAAGCTTTCTTT.

This clone was recorded a few times. The V call is TRBV9, the J call TRBJ2-3; TRBD2 might be the D (6 bases). The germline V and J ends were trimmed by 1 base and 4 bases, with 10 bases remaining between them. This CDR3 has 14 residues. Looked up from germline, CDR1 is SGDLS and CDR2 is YYNGEE. The CDR3 reads CASSVRPSADTQYF. In DNA, the CDR3 is TGTGCCAGCAGCGTACGTCCTAGCGCAGATACGCAGTATTTT.

The rearrangement joins TRBV28 to TRBJ1-3; a weak D match, TRBD1 (6 bases). Trimming left V 3 bases short and J 4 bases short, with 16 bases between. Per the germline V gene, CDR1 is MDHEN and CDR2 is SYDVKM. This CDR3 comprises 16 residues. The CDR3 nucleotides are TGTGCCAGCAGTTTGGCAGGGGAGGTGACAGGAAACACCATATATTTT. As protein: CASSLAGEVTGNTIYF.

The chain is built from TRBV9 and TRBJ1-3; D is unresolved. Germline loops: CDR1 SGDLS, CDR2 YYNGEE. Trimming pared 0 bases from V and 0 bases from J, leaving 1 base between. The CDR3 runs 13 residues. CDR3 coding DNA: TGTGCCAGCAGCGTAGGCTCTGGAAACACCATATATTTT. As protein: CASSVGSGNTIYF.

The chain combines TRBV6-6 with TRBJ2-5; 8 nucleotides align to TRBD1. J gave up 4 bases and V 3 bases, and 10 bases lay outside the gene matches. Germline assignment: CDR1 MNHNY and CDR2 SVGAGI (reference sequence). This CDR3 region has 16 residues. Here the CDR3 DNA reads TGTGCCAGCAGTTATGGGCAGGGGGCGGTTGGAGAGACCCAGTACTTC. Amino acid sequence: CASSYGQGAVGETQYF.

This rearrangement joins TRBV27 to TRBJ2-2; D gene unclear. The CDR3 has 14 amino acids. Per germline, CDR1 MNHEY and CDR2 SMNVEV (reference sequence). The V end was cut by 2 bases, the J end by 1 base, with 5 bases between. This chain's CDR3 is CASSLGRNTGELFF. The CDR3 DNA sequence: TGTGCCAGCAGTTTAGGACGGAACACCGGGGAGCTGTTTTTT.

This rearrangement joins TRBV12-2 to TRBJ2-7; the listed D gene, TRBD2, was not tested against the DNA. TRBV12-2 is flagged as a pseudogene. There are 19 residues in the CDR3. CDR3 sequence reads: CASRPEAGAGCIPPDEQYF. For the CDR3, the DNA is TGTGCAAGTCGCCCCGAAGCGGGAGCGGGATGCATCCCTCCTGACGAGCAGTACTTC.

The chain is built from TRBV11-2 and TRBJ2-3, with D perhaps TRBD1 (6 bases). Germline V lookup: CDR1 SGHAT, CDR2 FQNNGV. Trimming took 1 base from V and 14 from J, leaving 16 bases between them. CDR3 length: 13 amino acids. CDR3 sequence (DNA): TGTGCCAGCAGCTTAGTGCGTAGGACAGCAGGGTATTTT. Translated, it gives CASSLVRRTAGYF.

CDR3 protein: CASSLNRFSEKLFF. The CDR3, as DNA: TGTGCCAGCAGCCTTAACAGATTTAGTGAAAAACTGTTTTTT. The chain recombines TRBV7-8 with TRBJ1-4; D call uncertain. CDR3 length equals 14 residues. Germline CDR1 reads SGHVS; CDR2 reads FQNEAQ. Trimming removed 5 bases from V and 7 bases from J, with 14 bases in between.

The chain links TRBV30 to TRBJ2-3; 12 bases are a match to TRBD2. This CDR3 has 18 amino acids. Germline CDR1 and CDR2: GTSNPN and SVGIG (reference sequence). The V segment lost 3 bases and the J segment 2 bases; nucleotides outside the gene matches: 12. The CDR3 reads CAWSEKPGLAGPTDTQYF. Written as DNA, the CDR3 is TGTGCCTGGAGCGAGAAACCGGGACTAGCGGGCCCCACAGATACGCAGTATTTT.

The genes are TRBV11-2 and TRBJ1-2, with D tentatively TRBD1 (5 bases). This CDR3 is built from 13 residues. V was clipped by 5 bases and J by 8 bases, with 15 bases between them. Germline V gene sequence: CDR1 SGHAT, CDR2 FQNNGV. CDR3 DNA sequence: TGTGCCAGCAGCCCAGGGACCTTTAAGGGCTACACCTTC. Its protein product is CASSPGTFKGYTF.

The gene calls are TRBV7-3 and TRBJ2-7; perhaps TRBD2 as D (5 bases). Germline CDR1 reads SGHTA; CDR2 reads FQGTGA. This CDR3 contains 14 residues. Trimming removed 4 bases from V and 12 bases from J, with 22 bases in between. CDR3 DNA sequence: TGTGCCAGCAGCTCCCAAAGGGAGTCTGGATTACGGTACTTC. This encodes CASSSQRESGLRYF.

This clone appeared a single time. The CDR3 sequence is CASSQDRQGGNGDTF. The CDR3 DNA follows: TGCGCCAGCAGCCAAGATAGGCAGGGGGGGAATGGAGACACCTTC. The chain employs TRBV4-3 and TRBJ1-2; 7 positions agree with TRBD1. This CDR3 has 15 amino acids. V lost 0 bases, J lost 12 bases, and 13 bases stayed unmatched. The germline CDR1 and CDR2 sequences are LGHNA and YSLEER.

The chain employs TRBV11-2 and TRBJ1-2; D perhaps matches TRBD1 (5 bases). The CDR3 length is 15 residues. The ends were cut back, 1 base at V and 4 bases at J, with 13 bases in the middle. Germline values: CDR1 SGHAT, CDR2 FQNNGV. CDR3 protein: CASSLGTWGSYGYTF. As DNA, the CDR3 is TGTGCCAGCAGCTTAGGGACCTGGGGCTCCTATGGCTACACCTTC.